The 17 T cell receptor beta chains reported below all come from one sample, sequenced in a study of vaccination and CD4 T cells after COVID-19. These receptors lack a known antigen. The Oncomine TCR Beta short-read assay sequenced DNA from cultured CD4+ T cells. One entry per CDR3 protein, called by TCRdb with MiXCR from the PCR reads. The sample yields some 9,300 distinct CDR3 sequences, about 60% seen once. Sample treatment: roughly nine-day PBMC culture with coronavirus spike peptide pools or control peptides (ViraFEST assay). Sequenced input: CD4+ T cells from blood, cultured in vitro. These TCRs come from a human donor who had recovered from COVID-19.

The chain is built from TRBV19 and TRBJ1-2; D not resolved. Germline loops: CDR1 LNHDA, CDR2 SQIVND (reference sequence). Deletions cut 0 bases from V and 4 bases from J, with 9 bases between. CDR3 length: 14 residues. CDR3 loop: CASSIDERGYGYTF. The CDR3 DNA follows: TGTGCCAGTAGTATAGATGAGAGAGGCTATGGCTACACCTTC.

On this clonotype itself: One end of the junction does not line up with germline, which may come from a read error. The CDR3 spells CASSLAAAGTGELFF. CDR3 DNA sequence: TGTGCTAGCAGCTTAGCGGCCGCGGGCACCGGGGAGCTGTTTTTT. This chain joins TRBV7-6 and TRBJ2-2, with D maybe TRBD2 (6 bases). CDR3 size: 15 residues. The germline CDR1 and CDR2 sequences are SGHVS and FNYEAQ.

This chain uses TRBV6-2 or TRBV6-3 with TRBJ2-3, with D perhaps TRBD2 (5 bases). CDR1 and CDR2 (germline): MNHEY, SVGEGT. This CDR3 has 16 residues. Trimming left V 5 bases short and J 5 bases short, with 20 bases between. In DNA, the CDR3 is TGTGCCAGCAGTCTTCGTGGCGACGGGGTTGTAGATACGCAGTATTTT. Residues: CASSLRGDGVVDTQYF.

The chain employs TRBV7-2 and TRBJ2-7, with D perhaps matching TRBD1 or TRBD2 (5 bases each). Trimming left V 1 base short and J 2 bases short, with 12 bases between. Germline CDR1 is SGHTA and CDR2 is FQGNSA. This CDR3 is built from 15 residues. The CDR3 reads CASSLDGGPAYEQYF. The CDR3 DNA reads TGTGCCAGCAGCTTAGATGGGGGACCAGCCTACGAGCAGTACTTC.

This rearrangement joins TRBV6-5 to TRBJ2-1; possible D gene TRBD2, 6 bases. The CDR3 runs 17 residues. CDR1 is MNHEY and CDR2 is SVGAGI in the germline V gene. Trimming left V 0 bases short and J 3 bases short, with 15 bases between. The CDR3 spells CASSYSSPRGVYNEQFF. In nucleotides, the CDR3 is TGTGCCAGCAGTTACTCTTCTCCTCGCGGGGTCTACAATGAGCAGTTCTTC.

The chain couples TRBV2 to TRBJ1-2, with unresolved D. Germline V gene data show CDR1 as SNHLY and CDR2 as FYNNEI. Deletions cut 6 bases from V and 4 bases from J, with 12 bases between. The CDR3 is 13 amino acids. The CDR3 coding sequence is TGTGCCAGCAGCCCCGACGGCATCTATGGCTACACCTTC. This sequence encodes CASSPDGIYGYTF. Full variable domain (rest looked up from reference TRBV2 and TRBJ1-2): EPEVTQTPSHQVTQMGQEVILRCVPISNHLYFYWYRQILGQKVEFLVSFYNNEISEKSEIFDDQFSVERPDGSNFTLKIRSTKLEDSAMYFCASSPDGIYGYTFGSGTRLTVV.

The V and J genes are TRBV20-1 and TRBJ2-3; D is perhaps TRBD2 (5 bases). From germline, CDR1 is DFQATT and CDR2 SNEGSKA (reference sequence). The CDR3 has 16 amino acids. V was pared by 3 bases and J by 0 bases, with 16 bases between. The CDR3 DNA sequence: TGCAGTGCTAGTACGACCGAGAGAGGGAGCACAGATACGCAGTATTTT. As protein: CSASTTERGSTDTQYF.

This chain links TRBV24-1 with TRBJ1-2, with 8 bases aligning to TRBD1. J gave up 2 bases and V 4 bases, and 8 bases lay outside the gene matches. The germline V gene encodes CDR1 KGHDR and CDR2 SFDVKD. This CDR3 region has 16 residues. Here the CDR3 DNA reads TGTGCCACCAGTGACCCGACAGGGGAGGACAACTATGGCTACACCTTC. Residues: CATSDPTGEDNYGYTF.

The genes are TRBV18 and TRBJ1-5, with D possibly being TRBD1 (5 bases). This CDR3 has 17 amino acids. The V gene's germline CDR1 is KGHSH and CDR2 LQKENI. Deletions cut 6 bases from V and 3 bases from J, with 21 bases between. The CDR3, as DNA: TGTGCCAGCTCTAAGATGTCCCCAGGGTTTAACAATCAGCCCCAGCATTTT. It codes for CASSKMSPGFNNQPQHF.

This clonotype was recorded a few times. V usage is TRBV20-1 and J usage is TRBJ2-5; either TRBD1 or TRBD2 may supply D (6 bases each). Trimming took off 1 base at V and 5 bases at J, with 14 bases between the two ends. The germline CDR1 and CDR2 sequences are DFQATT and SNEGSKA (reference sequence). This CDR3 has 14 amino acids. The CDR3 DNA reads as TGCAGTGCTAGAGCCGGGGGCGGCGGGGAGACCCAGTACTTC. This sequence encodes CSARAGGGGETQYF.

The V and J genes are TRBV7-3 and TRBJ2-2, with TRBD2 as a possible D gene (5 bases). From germline, CDR1 is SGHTA and CDR2 FQGTGA. V was pared by 0 bases and J by 6 bases, with 17 bases between. This CDR3 is built from 17 residues. CDR3 loop: CASSLTPMTTSPGELFF. DNA for the CDR3: TGTGCCAGCAGCTTAACTCCCATGACTACTTCCCCCGGGGAGCTGTTTTTT.

The rearrangement uses TRBV6-5 and TRBJ1-1; 9 positions match TRBD1. Germline CDR1 and CDR2: MNHEY and SVGAGI. CDR3 size: 18 residues. V shed 4 bases and J 5 bases; nucleotides not matched to a gene: 17. This CDR3 reads CASSSPDRGDREGTEAFF. The CDR3 nucleotides are TGTGCCAGCAGTTCTCCGGACAGGGGCGATAGAGAGGGGACTGAAGCTTTCTTT.

This sequence joins TRBV20-1 and TRBJ1-6, with D uncertain. CDR1 is DFQATT and CDR2 is SNEGSKA in the germline V gene (reference sequence). The CDR3 is 13 residues long. V gave up 6 bases and J gave up 8 bases, with 14 bases separating them. The DNA for the CDR3 is TGCAGTGCCAATCTCGACAACCATTCACCCCTCCACTTT. Translating it yields CSANLDNHSPLHF.

V and J are TRBV12-3 or TRBV12-4 and TRBJ1-1; no firm D call. CDR3 length: 12 residues. Trimming stripped 7 bases from V and 4 bases from J, with 10 bases between. DNA for the CDR3: TGTGCCAGCATGAACAGTTTCACTGAAGCTTTCTTT. As protein: CASMNSFTEAFF.

The CDR3 here is CSARNRVQRSTDTQYF. The CDR3 DNA reads as TGCAGTGCTAGGAACCGTGTACAGCGGAGCACAGATACGCAGTATTTT. The chain links TRBV20-1 to TRBJ2-3; D perhaps matches TRBD2 (5 bases). Deletions cut 3 bases from V and 0 bases from J, with 16 bases between. The CDR3 is 16 residues long. Germline lookup yields CDR1 DFQATT and CDR2 SNEGSKA (reference sequence).

The sample holds a few counts of this clonotype. Given a much more abundant clone one base away, this may be a read error. The chain combines TRBV7-7 with TRBJ2-1; tentatively, D is TRBD1 (7 bases). CDR1 and CDR2 (germline): SSHAT, FNYEAQ (reference sequence). The CDR3 length is 14 residues. CDR3 sequence: CTSSTAGQNNEQFF. Written as DNA, the CDR3 is TGTACTAGCAGCACCGCGGGACAGAACAATGAGCAGTTCTTC.

This clonotype was seen only a few times. This chain joins TRBV7-2 and TRBJ2-3; D is uncertain. V lost 1 base and J 1 base, leaving 9 bases between the germline ends. This CDR3 has 15 residues. CDR1 and CDR2 from the germline V gene are SGHTA and FQGNSA. In DNA form, the CDR3 reads TGTGCCAGCAGCTTAGTTGCGACGGGCACAGATACGCAGTATTTT. It specifies CASSLVATGTDTQYF.